The sequence of this TCR beta chain was determined in a study of cytomegalovirus exposure and HLA in healthy donors. V lost 4 bases and J lost 7; bases outside the gene matches: 9. CDR3 length: 15 amino acids. The V gene's germline CDR1 is SGHNT and CDR2 YYREEE (reference sequence). PCR was performed using 60 Vbeta and 13 Jbeta primers. Repertoires were generated with immunoSEQ multiplex PCR, while TCRdb's copy carries only in-frame clones and drops some. The repertoire holds roughly 84,000 clones, with over 75% as singletons. Sequences were obtained from PBMCs. The V call is TRBV5-4, the J call TRBJ2-2; the match to TRBD2 covers 8 bases. This receptor was obtained from a man aged 50-59 years in good health and CMV-seronegative. The CDR3 DNA is TGTGCCAGCAGCCCTCGGGAGGGGGGAAGCGGGGAGCTGTTTTTT. It encodes CASSPREGGSGELFF. Complete variable domain (other parts from reference TRBV5-4 and TRBJ2-2): ETGVTQSPTHLIKTRGQQVTLRCSSQSGHNTVSWYQQALGQGPQFIFQYYREEENGRGNFPPRFSGLQFPNYSSELNVNALELDDSALYLCASSPREGGSGELFFGEGSRLTVL.